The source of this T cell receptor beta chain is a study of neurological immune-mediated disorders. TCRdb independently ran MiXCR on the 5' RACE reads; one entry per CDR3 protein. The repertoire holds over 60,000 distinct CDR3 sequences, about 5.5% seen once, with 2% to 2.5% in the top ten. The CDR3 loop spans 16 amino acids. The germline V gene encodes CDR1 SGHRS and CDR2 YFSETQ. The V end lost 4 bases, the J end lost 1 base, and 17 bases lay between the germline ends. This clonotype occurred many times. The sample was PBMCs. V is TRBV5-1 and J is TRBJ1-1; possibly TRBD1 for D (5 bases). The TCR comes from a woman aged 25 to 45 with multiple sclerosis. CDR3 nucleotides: TGCGCCAGCAGCCCTCGTGGGGCAGGGACGAACACTGAAGCTTTCTTT. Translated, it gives CASSPRGAGTNTEAFF.